These 2 T cell receptor beta chains were sequenced from one sample in a study of lymphopenia after photon versus proton radiotherapy (dated by TCRdb to between 2017 and 2020). Library construction relied on the immunoSEQ multiplex PCR assay. TCRdb re-hosts the immuneACCESS table, in-frame sequences only. Its copies lack some clones; in the studies checked, an unresolved V gene accounts for under half of them, and the cause for the rest is not known. Here the sample has roughly 45,000 clones; about 85% occur a single time. The biggest ten clones account for 2% to 2.5% of the sample. The material was peripheral blood, obtained from a patient treated with photon-based radiotherapy. Every receptor here comes from a man in his forties with gastric cancer.

CDR3 region: CASSLRQGLNTEAFF. CDR3 coding DNA: TGTGCCAGCAGCTTAAGACAGGGCCTGAACACTGAAGCTTTCTTT. This chain connects TRBV7-2 to TRBJ1-1; TRBD1 aligns across 7 bases. Per the germline V gene, CDR1 is SGHTA and CDR2 is FQGNSA. This CDR3 is built from 15 residues. Unmatched junction bases numbered 3, after V lost 2 bases and J lost 0 bases.

The table lists this clone with a few counts. The rearrangement uses TRBV15 and TRBJ2-3, with TRBD2 matching 11 bases. Germline lookup yields CDR1 LNHNV and CDR2 YYDKDF (reference sequence). Trimming took 5 bases from V and 1 from J; bases not matched to a gene: 2. The CDR3 consists of 15 residues. The CDR3 nucleotides are TGTGCCACCAGCTTTAGCGGGGGGGGCACAGATACGCAGTATTTT. It translates to CATSFSGGGTDTQYF.